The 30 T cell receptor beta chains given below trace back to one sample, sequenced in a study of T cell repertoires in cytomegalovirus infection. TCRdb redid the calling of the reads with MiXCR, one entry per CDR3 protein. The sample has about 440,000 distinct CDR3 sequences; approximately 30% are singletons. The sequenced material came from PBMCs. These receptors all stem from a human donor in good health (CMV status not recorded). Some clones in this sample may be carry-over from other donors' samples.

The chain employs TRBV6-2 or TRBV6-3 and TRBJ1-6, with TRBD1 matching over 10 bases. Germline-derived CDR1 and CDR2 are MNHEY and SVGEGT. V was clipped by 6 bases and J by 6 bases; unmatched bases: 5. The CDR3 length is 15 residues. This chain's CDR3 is CASSLRTGGNSPLHF. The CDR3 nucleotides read TGTGCCAGCAGCCTACGGACAGGGGGTAATTCACCCCTCCACTTT.

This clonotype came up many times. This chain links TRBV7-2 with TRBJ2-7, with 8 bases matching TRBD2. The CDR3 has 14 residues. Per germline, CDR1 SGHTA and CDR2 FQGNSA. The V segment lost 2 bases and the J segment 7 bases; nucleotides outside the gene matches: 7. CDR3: CASSLTRLAREQYF. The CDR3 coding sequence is TGTGCCAGCAGCTTAACAAGACTAGCGCGGGAGCAGTACTTC.

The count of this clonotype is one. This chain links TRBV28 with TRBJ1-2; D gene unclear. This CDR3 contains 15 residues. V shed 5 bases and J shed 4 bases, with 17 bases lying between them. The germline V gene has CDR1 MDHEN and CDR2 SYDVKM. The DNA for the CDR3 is TGTGCCAGCAGTCTCCGACCGACGCTAGGCTATGGCTACACCTTC. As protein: CASSLRPTLGYGYTF.

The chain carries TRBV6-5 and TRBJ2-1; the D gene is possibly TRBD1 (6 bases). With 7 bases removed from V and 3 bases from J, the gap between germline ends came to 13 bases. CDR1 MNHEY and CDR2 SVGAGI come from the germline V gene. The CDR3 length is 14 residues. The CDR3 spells CASKVGADYNEQFF. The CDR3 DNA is TGTGCCAGCAAGGTGGGGGCGGACTACAATGAGCAGTTCTTC.

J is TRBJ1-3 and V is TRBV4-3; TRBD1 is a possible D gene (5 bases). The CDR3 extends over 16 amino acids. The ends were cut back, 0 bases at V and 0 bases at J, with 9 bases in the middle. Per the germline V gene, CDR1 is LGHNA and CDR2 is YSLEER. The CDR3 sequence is CASSQEGTISGNTIYF. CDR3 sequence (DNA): TGCGCCAGCAGCCAAGAAGGGACCATCTCTGGAAACACCATATATTTT.

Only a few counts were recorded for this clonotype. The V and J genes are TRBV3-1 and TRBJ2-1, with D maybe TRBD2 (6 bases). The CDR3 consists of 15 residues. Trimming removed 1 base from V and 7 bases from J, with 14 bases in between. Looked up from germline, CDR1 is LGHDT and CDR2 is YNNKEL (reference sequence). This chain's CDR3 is CASSQVYIGTNEQFF. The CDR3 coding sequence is TGTGCCAGCAGCCAAGTCTATATTGGGACTAATGAGCAGTTCTTC.

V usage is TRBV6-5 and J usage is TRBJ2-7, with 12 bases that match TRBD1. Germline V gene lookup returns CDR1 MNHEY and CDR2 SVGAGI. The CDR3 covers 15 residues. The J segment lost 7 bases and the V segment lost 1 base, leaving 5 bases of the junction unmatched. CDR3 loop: CASSYLGQGAEEQYF. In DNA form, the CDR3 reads TGTGCCAGCAGTTACTTGGGACAGGGGGCTGAGGAGCAGTACTTC.

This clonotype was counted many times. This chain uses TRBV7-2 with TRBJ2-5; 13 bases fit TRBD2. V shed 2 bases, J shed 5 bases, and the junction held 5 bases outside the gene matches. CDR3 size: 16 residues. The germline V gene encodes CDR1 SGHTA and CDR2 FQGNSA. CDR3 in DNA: TGTGCCAGCAGCTTATGGACTAGCGGGGGATCGGAGACCCAGTACTTC. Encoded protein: CASSLWTSGGSETQYF.

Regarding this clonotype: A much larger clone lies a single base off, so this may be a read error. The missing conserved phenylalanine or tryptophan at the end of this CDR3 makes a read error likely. The CDR3 loop is CASSLDLPGGYTL. In nucleotides, the CDR3 is TGTGCCAGCAGCTTAGATCTCCCCGGAGGCTACACCTTA. The chain recombines TRBV7-2 with TRBJ1-2; D is undetermined. CDR3 length: 13 residues. The ends were cut back, 1 base at V and 8 bases at J, with 11 bases in the middle. Germline values: CDR1 SGHTA, CDR2 FQGNSA.

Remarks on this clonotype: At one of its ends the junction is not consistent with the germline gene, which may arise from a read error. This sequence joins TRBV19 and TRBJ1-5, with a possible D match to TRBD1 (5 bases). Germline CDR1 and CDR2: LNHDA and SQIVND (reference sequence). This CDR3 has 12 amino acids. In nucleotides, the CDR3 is TGTGCCAGTAACGCAGGGTCTGGGCCCCAGCCTTTT. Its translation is CASNAGSGPQPF.

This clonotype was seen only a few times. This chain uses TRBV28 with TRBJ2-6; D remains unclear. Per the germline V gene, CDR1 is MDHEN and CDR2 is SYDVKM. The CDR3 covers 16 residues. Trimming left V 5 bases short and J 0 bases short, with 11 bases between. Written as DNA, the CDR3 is TGTGCCAGCAGTCCTTCCCCGAACTCTGGGGCCAACGTCCTGACTTTC. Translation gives CASSPSPNSGANVLTF.

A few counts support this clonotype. CDR3 sequence reads: CSARNRPTGHLDYEQYF. The CDR3 DNA reads as TGCAGTGCTAGAAACCGACCCACGGGACACTTGGACTACGAGCAGTACTTC. This chain joins TRBV20-1 and TRBJ2-7; possible D gene TRBD1, 6 bases. CDR3 length: 17 amino acids. Trimming shortened V by 2 bases and J by 3 bases, and 23 bases separated the two germline ends. Germline V gene lookup returns CDR1 DFQATT and CDR2 SNEGSKA (reference sequence).

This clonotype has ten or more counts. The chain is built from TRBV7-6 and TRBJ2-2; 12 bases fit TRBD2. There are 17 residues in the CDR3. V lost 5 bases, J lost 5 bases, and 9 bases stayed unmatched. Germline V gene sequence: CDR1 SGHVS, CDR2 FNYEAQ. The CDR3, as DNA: TGTGCCAGCAGCGTGATGACTAGCGGGGGAGCAACCGGGGAGCTGTTTTTT. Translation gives CASSVMTSGGATGELFF.

CDR3 sequence reads: CASNYGGSPLHF. CDR3 nucleotides: TGTGCCAGCAACTATGGGGGGTCACCCCTCCACTTT. This sequence joins TRBV6-6 and TRBJ1-6; possibly TRBD1 for D (5 bases). CDR1 is MNHNY, CDR2 SVGAGI, per germline (reference sequence). This CDR3 region has 12 residues. The ends were cut back, 7 bases at V and 10 bases at J, with 11 bases in the middle.

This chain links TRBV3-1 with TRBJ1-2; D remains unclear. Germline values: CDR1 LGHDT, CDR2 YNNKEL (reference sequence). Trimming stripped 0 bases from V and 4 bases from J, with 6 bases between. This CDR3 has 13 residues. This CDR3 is CASSQETLYGYTF. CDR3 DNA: TGTGCCAGCAGCCAAGAAACCCTCTATGGCTACACCTTC.

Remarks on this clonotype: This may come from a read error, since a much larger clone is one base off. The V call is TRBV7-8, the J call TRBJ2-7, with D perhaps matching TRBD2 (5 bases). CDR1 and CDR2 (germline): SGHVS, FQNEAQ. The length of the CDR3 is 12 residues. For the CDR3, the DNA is TGTGCCAGCAGCAAATTAGCGAACGAGCGGTACTTC. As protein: CASSKLANERYF.

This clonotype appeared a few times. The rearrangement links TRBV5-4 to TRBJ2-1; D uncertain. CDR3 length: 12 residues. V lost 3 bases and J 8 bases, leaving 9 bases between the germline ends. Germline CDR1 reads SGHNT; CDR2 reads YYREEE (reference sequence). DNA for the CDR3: TGTGCCAGCAGCTCAGAGTTGGATGAGCAGTTCTTC. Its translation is CASSSELDEQFF.

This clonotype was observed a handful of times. DNA of the CDR3: TGTGCCAGCGCACAGTCGAACACCGGGGAGCTGTTTTTT. Its protein product is CASAQSNTGELFF. The V call is TRBV12-3 or TRBV12-4, the J call TRBJ2-2; D gene uncertain. The CDR3 is 13 amino acids. The V end lost 8 bases, the J end lost 0 bases, and 7 bases lay between the germline ends.

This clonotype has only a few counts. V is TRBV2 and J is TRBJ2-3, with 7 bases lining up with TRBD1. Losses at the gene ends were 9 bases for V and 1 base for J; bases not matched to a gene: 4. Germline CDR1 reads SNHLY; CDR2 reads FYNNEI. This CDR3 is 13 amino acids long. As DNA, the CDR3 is TGTGCCAGAGACAGGGCCGGCACAGATACGCAGTATTTT. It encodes CARDRAGTDTQYF.

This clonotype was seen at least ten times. The CDR3 DNA sequence: TGTGCCAGCAGCCACGGGAAGGTGACGACTAACTATGGCTACACCTTC. Translated, it gives CASSHGKVTTNYGYTF. J is TRBJ1-2 and V is TRBV7-2; D is unresolved. The germline V gene encodes CDR1 SGHTA and CDR2 FQGNSA. CDR3 length: 16 amino acids. V dropped 5 bases and J dropped 0 bases, with 16 bases sitting between them.

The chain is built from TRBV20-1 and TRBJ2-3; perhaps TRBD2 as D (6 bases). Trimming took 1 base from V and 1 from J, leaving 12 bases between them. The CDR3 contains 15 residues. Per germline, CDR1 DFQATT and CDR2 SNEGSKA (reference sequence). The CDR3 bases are TGCAGTGCTAGAGGCCCTAGCGATGGCACAGATACGCAGTATTTT. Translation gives CSARGPSDGTDTQYF.

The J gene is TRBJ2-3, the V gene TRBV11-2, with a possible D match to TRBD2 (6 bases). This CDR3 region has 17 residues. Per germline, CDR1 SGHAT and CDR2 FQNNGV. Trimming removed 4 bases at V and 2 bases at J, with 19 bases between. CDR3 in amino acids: CASSSPPLRGPTDTQYF. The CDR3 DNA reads TGTGCCAGCAGCTCTCCTCCCTTGCGGGGCCCCACAGATACGCAGTATTTT.

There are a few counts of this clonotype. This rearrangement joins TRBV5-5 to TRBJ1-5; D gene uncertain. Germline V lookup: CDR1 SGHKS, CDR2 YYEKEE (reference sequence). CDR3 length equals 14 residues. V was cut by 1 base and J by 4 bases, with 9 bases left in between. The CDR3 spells CASSLPGKNQPQHF. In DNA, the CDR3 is TGTGCCAGCAGCTTGCCGGGTAAAAATCAGCCCCAGCATTTT.

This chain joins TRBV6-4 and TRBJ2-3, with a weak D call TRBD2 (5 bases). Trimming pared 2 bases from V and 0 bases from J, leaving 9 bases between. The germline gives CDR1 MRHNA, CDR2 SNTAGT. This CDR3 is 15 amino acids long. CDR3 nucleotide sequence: TGTGCCAGCAGTGACGGCGCGGGTAGCACAGATACGCAGTATTTT. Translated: CASSDGAGSTDTQYF.

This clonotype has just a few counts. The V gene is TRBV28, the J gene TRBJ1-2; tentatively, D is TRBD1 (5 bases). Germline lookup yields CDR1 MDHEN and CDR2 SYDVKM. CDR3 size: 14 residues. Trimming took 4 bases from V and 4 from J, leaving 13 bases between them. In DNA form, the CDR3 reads TGTGCCAGCAGTTCGGGGGGTTCCACCTATGGCTACACCTTC. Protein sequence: CASSSGGSTYGYTF.

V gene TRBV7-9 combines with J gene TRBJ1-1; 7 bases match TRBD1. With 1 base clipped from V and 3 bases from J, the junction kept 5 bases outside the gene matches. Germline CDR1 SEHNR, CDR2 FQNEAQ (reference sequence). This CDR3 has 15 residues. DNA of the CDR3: TGTGCCAGCAGCTTAGGGGCAGGGGGAGACACTGAAGCTTTCTTT. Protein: CASSLGAGGDTEAFF.

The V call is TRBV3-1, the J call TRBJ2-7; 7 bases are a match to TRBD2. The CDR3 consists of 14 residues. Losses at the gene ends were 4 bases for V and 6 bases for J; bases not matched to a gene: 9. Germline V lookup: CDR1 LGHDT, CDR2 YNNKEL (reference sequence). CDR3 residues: CASSPGEGTCEQYF. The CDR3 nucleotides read TGTGCCAGCAGCCCGGGGGAGGGGACCTGCGAGCAGTACTTC.

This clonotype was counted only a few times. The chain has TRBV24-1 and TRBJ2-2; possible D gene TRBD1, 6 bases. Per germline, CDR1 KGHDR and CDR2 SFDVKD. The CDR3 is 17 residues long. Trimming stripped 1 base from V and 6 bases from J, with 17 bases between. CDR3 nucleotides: TGTGCCACCAGTGATTTTGGGGGTACAGGGATCGCCGGGGAGCTGTTTTTT. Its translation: CATSDFGGTGIAGELFF.

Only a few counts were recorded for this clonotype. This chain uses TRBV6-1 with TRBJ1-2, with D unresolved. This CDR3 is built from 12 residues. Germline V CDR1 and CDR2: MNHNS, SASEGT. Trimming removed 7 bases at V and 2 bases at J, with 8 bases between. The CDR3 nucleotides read TGTGCCAGCACACACGGGAACTATGGCTACACCTTC. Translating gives CASTHGNYGYTF.

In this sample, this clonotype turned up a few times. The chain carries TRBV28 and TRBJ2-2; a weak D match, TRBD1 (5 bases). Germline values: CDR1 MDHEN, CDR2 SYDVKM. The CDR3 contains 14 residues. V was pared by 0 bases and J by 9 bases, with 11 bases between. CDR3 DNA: TGTGCCAGCAGTTTATGGGCCAAGGGGAGGGAGCTGTTTTTT. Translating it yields CASSLWAKGRELFF.